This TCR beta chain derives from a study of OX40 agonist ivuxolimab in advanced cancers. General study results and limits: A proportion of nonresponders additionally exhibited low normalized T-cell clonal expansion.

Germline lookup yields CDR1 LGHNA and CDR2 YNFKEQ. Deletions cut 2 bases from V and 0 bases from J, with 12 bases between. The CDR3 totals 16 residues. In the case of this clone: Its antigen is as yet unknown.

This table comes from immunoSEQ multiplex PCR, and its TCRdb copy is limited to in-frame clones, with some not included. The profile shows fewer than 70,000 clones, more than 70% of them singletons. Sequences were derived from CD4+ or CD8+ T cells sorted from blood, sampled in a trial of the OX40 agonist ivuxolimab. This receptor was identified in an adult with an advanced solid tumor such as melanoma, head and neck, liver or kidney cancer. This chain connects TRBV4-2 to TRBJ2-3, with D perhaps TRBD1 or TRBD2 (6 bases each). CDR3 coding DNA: TGTGCCAGCAGCCAACGCGGGACAACCAGCACAGATACGCAGTATTTT. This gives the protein CASSQRGTTSTDTQYF.